The 19 T cell receptor beta chains below all came from one sample that was sequenced in a study of T cell responses to AZD1222 COVID-19 vaccine. Here immunoSEQ multiplex PCR was the method, and the copy in TCRdb shows in-frame clones only, minus some. Here the sample table reports over 140,000 clones. Sequencing was done on a sample of peripheral blood. All receptors come from an adult in good health.

The chain couples TRBV4-1 to TRBJ2-7, with D unclear. The germline V and J ends were trimmed by 1 base and 6 bases, with 13 bases remaining between them. The CDR3 sequence is 14 residues long. CDR1 MGHRA and CDR2 YSYEKL come from the germline V gene. CDR3 protein: CASSQGKRSIEQYF. As DNA, the CDR3 is TGCGCCAGCAGCCAAGGAAAGAGGAGCATCGAGCAGTACTTC.

V and J are TRBV2 and TRBJ2-7; D possibly corresponds to TRBD1 (6 bases). The CDR3 totals 15 residues. Trimming took 3 bases from V and 4 from J, leaving 16 bases between them. CDR1 is SNHLY, CDR2 FYNNEI, per germline. In DNA form, the CDR3 reads TGTGCCAGCAGTGATGTGGCAGGGGATCCGTACGAGCAGTACTTC. Its translation is CASSDVAGDPYEQYF.

V usage is TRBV24-1 and J usage is TRBJ1-4, with D perhaps matching TRBD1 (6 bases). CDR3 size: 18 residues. Germline V gene lookup returns CDR1 KGHDR and CDR2 SFDVKD. With 3 bases removed from V and 1 base from J, the gap between germline ends came to 17 bases. CDR3 region: CATSDRPGHTVTNEKLFF. The DNA for the CDR3 is TGTGCCACCAGTGATCGACCGGGACACACCGTAACTAATGAAAAACTGTTTTTT.

The V call is TRBV4-3, the J call TRBJ1-1; D is unclear. The CDR3 spans 15 residues. V lost 0 bases to trimming and J lost 2 bases, with 10 bases between them. Germline-derived CDR1 and CDR2 are LGHNA and YSLEER. CDR3 DNA: TGCGCCAGCAGCCAAGAACCTGCCAGAAACACTGAAGCTTTCTTT. Protein product: CASSQEPARNTEAFF.

The rearrangement links TRBV7-9 to TRBJ2-7; a possible D gene is TRBD1 (6 bases). V was clipped by 5 bases and J by 4 bases, with 9 bases between them. The germline V gene encodes CDR1 SEHNR and CDR2 FQNEAQ (reference sequence). The CDR3 spans 12 residues. CDR3 protein: CASSLTGYEQYF. Written as DNA, the CDR3 is TGTGCCAGCAGCCTAACAGGGTACGAGCAGTACTTC. The variable domain in full, completed from reference TRBV7-9 and TRBJ2-7, reads DTGVSQNPRHKITKRGQNVTFRCDPISEHNRLYWYRQTLGQGPEFLTYFQNEAQLEKSRLLSDRFSAERPKGSFSTLEIQRTEQGDSAMYLCASSLTGYEQYFGPGTRLTVT.

The gene calls are TRBV28 and TRBJ1-6; D gene ambiguous. Germline CDR1 and CDR2: MDHEN and SYDVKM. The CDR3 sequence is 13 residues long. Trimming stripped 8 bases from V and 9 bases from J, with 14 bases between. This chain's CDR3 is CASHSGVGSPLHF. The DNA of the CDR3 is TGTGCCAGCCATAGCGGGGTCGGTTCACCCCTCCACTTT.

The CDR3 region is CASSTQGEYGYTF. The CDR3 nucleotides are TGCGCCAGCAGCACCCAGGGGGAATATGGCTACACCTTC. The rearrangement joins TRBV5-1 to TRBJ1-2, with 7 bases matching TRBD1. Germline trimming cut 4 bases from V and 5 bases from J; bases unmatched to any gene: 5. The CDR3 contains 13 residues. Germline V gene lookup returns CDR1 SGHRS and CDR2 YFSETQ.

This chain joins TRBV3-1 (or the pseudogene TRBV3-2) and TRBJ1-4; D perhaps matches TRBD1 (6 bases). The germline V gene encodes CDR1 LGHDT and CDR2 YNNKEL (reference sequence). The CDR3 has 19 residues. V was clipped by 3 bases and J by 0 bases, with 20 bases between them. Here the CDR3 reads CASSHRRGATSATNEKLFF. Here the CDR3 DNA reads TGTGCCAGCAGCCACCGCCGGGGGGCGACGTCTGCAACTAATGAAAAACTGTTTTTT.

On this clone: Other nucleotide sequences in the sample specify the same CDR3. The chain uses TRBV3-1 (or the pseudogene TRBV3-2) and TRBJ1-6; the D gene is possibly TRBD1 (6 bases). This CDR3 region has 16 residues. V lost 1 base to trimming and J lost 0 bases, with 7 bases between them. CDR1 and CDR2 (germline): LGHDT, YNNKEL (reference sequence). The CDR3 protein is CASSQGGGSYNSPLHF. As DNA, the CDR3 is TGTGCCAGCAGCCAAGGAGGGGGCTCCTATAATTCACCCCTCCACTTT.

This chain joins TRBV6-2 or TRBV6-3 and TRBJ2-7; weak D call: TRBD1 (6 bases). Trimming took 5 bases from V and 4 from J, leaving 15 bases between them. In germline, CDR1 is MNHEY, CDR2 SVGEGT. The CDR3 has 14 residues. This CDR3 reads CASSNPGTKYEQYF. CDR3 coding DNA: TGTGCCAGCAGTAACCCCGGGACAAAATACGAGCAGTACTTC.

The rearrangement links TRBV6-6 to TRBJ2-5, with D possibly being TRBD1 (6 bases). V lost 5 bases, J lost 5 bases, and 15 bases lay in between. This CDR3 contains 14 residues. Looked up from germline, CDR1 is MNHNY and CDR2 is SVGAGI (reference sequence). In DNA, the CDR3 is TGTGCCAGCAGTAAGACAGGAGTCCGGGAGACCCAGTACTTC. As protein: CASSKTGVRETQYF.

The chain recombines TRBV28 with TRBJ2-3, with 9 nucleotides matching TRBD2. V was pared by 6 bases and J by 1 base, with 2 bases of the junction left unmatched. The CDR3 contains 14 residues. CDR1 and CDR2 (germline): MDHEN, SYDVKM. The CDR3 protein is CASSPSGGTDTQYF. DNA of the CDR3: TGTGCCAGCAGCCCTAGCGGGGGCACAGATACGCAGTATTTT.

The chain carries TRBV19 and TRBJ1-1; 7 bases line up with TRBD1. Per germline, CDR1 LNHDA and CDR2 SQIVND (reference sequence). With V trimmed by 9 bases and J by 5 bases, 6 bases remained unmatched. The CDR3 consists of 12 residues. CDR3 in amino acids: CASRQGSTEAFF. CDR3 DNA sequence: TGTGCCAGCAGACAGGGCAGTACTGAAGCTTTCTTT.

This chain connects TRBV11-3 to TRBJ2-3, with 10 bases matching TRBD1. The V gene's germline CDR1 is SGHNT and CDR2 YENEEA. Germline trimming cut 4 bases from V and 5 bases from J; bases unmatched to any gene: 9. The length of the CDR3 is 16 residues. The CDR3 reads CASSSNDRGRGDTQYF. The CDR3 region has the DNA TGTGCCAGCAGCTCGAACGACAGGGGGCGCGGAGATACGCAGTATTTT.

V gene TRBV6-2 or TRBV6-3 combines with J gene TRBJ1-6; D ambiguous. The germline V gene encodes CDR1 MNHEY and CDR2 SVGEGT. The CDR3 contains 14 residues. Trimming left V 5 bases short and J 7 bases short, with 12 bases between. CDR3 nucleotides: TGTGCCAGCAGTGGAGTGAATAGGAATTCACCCCTCCACTTT. Protein: CASSGVNRNSPLHF.

About this clone: Other DNA sequences within the sample encode an identical CDR3. As DNA, the CDR3 is TGTGCCAGCAGCACCGACAGGGGTAGGACCGGGGAGCTGTTTTTT. Amino acid sequence: CASSTDRGRTGELFF. The chain couples TRBV6-5 to TRBJ2-2, with 8 bases fitting TRBD1. Germline V CDR1 and CDR2: MNHEY, SVGAGI. Losses at the gene ends were 6 bases for V and 5 bases for J; bases not matched to a gene: 8. This CDR3 has 15 amino acids.

The chain uses TRBV18 and TRBJ2-1; 13 bases fit TRBD2. The junction had 3 bases not matched to a gene; V was cut back by 3 bases and J by 1 base. The CDR3 is 17 residues long. The germline CDR1 and CDR2 sequences are KGHSH and LQKENI. The DNA for the CDR3 is TGTGCCAGCTCACCCCGGACTAGCGGGGGATCCTACAATGAGCAGTTCTTC. Amino acid sequence: CASSPRTSGGSYNEQFF.

Turning to this clone: The same CDR3 arises from other DNA sequences in this sample as well. The chain employs TRBV30 and TRBJ1-3; unclear D gene. This CDR3 comprises 13 residues. V gave up 5 bases and J gave up 4 bases, with 12 bases separating them. The germline gives CDR1 GTSNPN, CDR2 SVGIG (reference sequence). Here the CDR3 DNA reads TGTGCCTGGTCCCTTGGGTCAGGAAACACCATATATTTT. This encodes CAWSLGSGNTIYF.

The V gene is TRBV11-3, the J gene TRBJ2-5; D is perhaps TRBD1 (5 bases). Germline lookup yields CDR1 SGHNT and CDR2 YENEEA. The CDR3 loop spans 12 amino acids. Trimming took off 3 bases at V and 5 bases at J, with 7 bases between the two ends. CDR3: CASSFRVETQYF. The CDR3, as DNA: TGTGCCAGCAGCTTCAGGGTCGAGACCCAGTACTTC.